This is a list of T cell receptor beta chains from one sample in a study of T cells in Graves' hyperthyroidism and ophthalmopathy. TCRdb used MiXCR to reprocess the multiplex PCR reads, holding one entry per CDR3 protein. The table has 500,000 to 750,000 distinct CDR3 sequences, 13% to 15% seen once. Sequenced input: blood. These receptors were obtained from a young woman with Graves' ophthalmopathy. The CDR3 runs from the conserved cysteine through the conserved F or W. A D gene is named only where the DNA matches it firmly. Clone size is stated in some rows and not others, as once, few, many or a class when expanded.

j_call,d_call,v_call,cdr3_length,clone_size,cdr3_nt,cdr3_aa
TRBJ1-5,-,TRBV18,13,many,TGTGCCAGCTCACCACCCGCAAATCAGCCCCAGCATTTT,CASSPPANQPQHF
TRBJ2-4,TRBD2,TRBV11-2,17,-,TGTGCCAGCAGCTCCGGGGGGGGGGTAGACAGGCTTTACATTCAGTACTTC,CASSSGGGVDRLYIQYF
TRBJ1-1,-,TRBV6-6,14,many,TGTGCCAGCAGTTACTCAGGCCCCCGGGGTGAAGCTTTCTTT,CASSYSGPRGEAFF
TRBJ2-3,-,TRBV20-1,13,many,TGCAGTGCTAGATCCGGGAGTCAAGATACGCAGTATTTT,CSARSGSQDTQYF
TRBJ2-7,TRBD2,TRBV9,14,many,TGTGCCAGCAGCGTAAGGGAGGGAATCTACGAGCAGTACTTC,CASSVREGIYEQYF
TRBJ1-1,-,TRBV6-2/TRBV6-3,13,-,TGTGCCAGCAGCCTATTACTTCGGACTGAAGCTTTCTTT,CASSLLLRTEAFF
TRBJ1-1,-,TRBV3-1,12,many,TGTGCCAGCAGCCAAGATTCCCCTGAAGCTTTCTTT,CASSQDSPEAFF
TRBJ2-5,TRBD1,TRBV11-2,12,many,TGTGCCAGCAGCCGGGACAGCCAGACCCAGTACTTC,CASSRDSQTQYF
TRBJ2-5,TRBD1,TRBV18,16,-,TGTGCCAGCTCACCCTGGACAGGGGACAACCAAGAGACCCAGTACTTC,CASSPWTGDNQETQYF
TRBJ2-2,TRBD1,TRBV27,15,many,TGTGCCAGCAGTTTTTACCCGACAGGGGCCGGGGAGCTGTTTTTT,CASSFYPTGAGELFF
TRBJ2-1,-,TRBV30,15,-,TGTGCCTGGAGTGTTAGGGCGGGGCCAGGGGATGAGCAGTTCTTC,CAWSVRAGPGDEQFF
TRBJ1-3,-,TRBV20-1,15,few,TGCAGTGCTAGAGTATTTGGCGGGACTGGAAACACCATATATTTT,CSARVFGGTGNTIYF
TRBJ1-5,-,TRBV18,13,many,TGTGCCAGCTCACCGGGAGGTGATCAGCCCCAGCATTTT,CASSPGGDQPQHF
TRBJ1-5,-,TRBV20-1,13,-,TGCAGTGCTAGGGTGGAGGGCAATCAGCCCCAGCATTTT,CSARVEGNQPQHF
TRBJ1-3,-,TRBV7-9,16,few,TGTGCCAGCAGTCCCCAGGTGCCGGGCCCTGGAAACACCATATATTTT,CASSPQVPGPGNTIYF
TRBJ2-3,-,TRBV11-3,15,many,TGTGCCAGCAGCCAATCGGGGTATTCCACAGATACGCAGTATTTT,CASSQSGYSTDTQYF
TRBJ1-2,-,TRBV7-9,14,-,TGTGCCAGCAGCTTGGCGGGGCTCTTCATTAACTACACCTTC,CASSLAGLFINYTF
TRBJ2-7,-,TRBV7-8,14,many,TGTGCCAGCAGCTCTATCGGTCGCCCCTACGAGCAGTACTTC,CASSSIGRPYEQYF
TRBJ2-5,-,TRBV12-3/TRBV12-4,14,few,TGTGCCAGCAGTTTGGGAGGGGGGATAGAGACCCAGTACTTC,CASSLGGGIETQYF
TRBJ1-5,-,TRBV4-1,13,-,TGCGCCAGCAGCCAGTCTTCGGATCAGCCCCAGCATTTT,CASSQSSDQPQHF
TRBJ1-3,-,TRBV10-3,11,-,TGTGCCATGGGGGGAGGAAACACCATATATTTT,CAMGGGNTIYF
TRBJ1-5,TRBD1,TRBV30,12,many,TGTGCCTGGAGTGTAGGGGACAGGGACCAGCATTTT,CAWSVGDRDQHF
TRBJ2-7,TRBD1,TRBV7-9,15,few,TGTGCCAGCAGCTTAGGAGGACAGGGGGCCCACGAGCAGTACTTC,CASSLGGQGAHEQYF
TRBJ2-2,-,TRBV19,14,-,TGTGCCAGTAGACACAGCGCGAACACCGGGGAGCTGTTTTTT,CASRHSANTGELFF
TRBJ1-6,-,TRBV11-2,16,many,TGTGCCAGCAGTTCCCCCCCACGAGGATATAATTCACCCCTCCACTTT,CASSSPPRGYNSPLHF
TRBJ1-3,TRBD1,TRBV29-1,15,few,TGCAGCGTTGAAAATGGACAGGCCCCTGGAAACACCATATATTTT,CSVENGQAPGNTIYF
TRBJ2-3,-,TRBV6-4,14,-,TGTGCCAGCAGTGACTCGGACAGCACAGATACGCAGTATTTT,CASSDSDSTDTQYF
TRBJ2-7,-,TRBV6-2/TRBV6-3,13,many,TGTGCCAGCAGTCGGGACATCTCCTACGAGCAGTACTTC,CASSRDISYEQYF
TRBJ2-1,TRBD2,TRBV7-9,17,-,TGTGCCAGCAGCCCAGTACTAGCGGGAGGGCTCTACAATGAGCAGTTCTTC,CASSPVLAGGLYNEQFF
TRBJ1-5,-,TRBV19,13,-,TGTGCCAGCGCTGCTTATAGCAATCAGCCCCAGCATTTT,CASAAYSNQPQHF
TRBJ1-1,-,TRBV3-2,17,many,TGTGCCAGCAGCCAAGATTTCACAGGGGGCATGAACACTGAAGCTTTCTTT,CASSQDFTGGMNTEAFF
TRBJ2-5,TRBD2,TRBV20-1,13,many,TGCAGTGCGGGTAGCGGGACACAAGAGACCCAGTACTTC,CSAGSGTQETQYF
TRBJ1-1,-,TRBV7-9,14,-,TGTGCCAGCAGCCCAGCCCGGGAGGGAACTGAAGCTTTCTTT,CASSPAREGTEAFF